Shown below are 13 T cell receptor beta chains from a single sample sequenced in a study of T cells in localized non-small cell lung cancer. Profiling relied on immunoSEQ multiplex PCR, and the TCRdb table lists in-frame clones only, not all of them. The table has about 36,000 clones, around 85% seen once; the top ten hold about 7.2%. The sample here was peripheral blood, taken before any cancer treatment. All receptors derive from a woman aged 40-70 years with stage I lung adenocarcinoma.

J is TRBJ1-1 and V is TRBV7-9; D remains ambiguous. CDR1 SEHNR and CDR2 FQNEAQ come from the germline V gene (reference sequence). Trimming shortened V by 8 bases and J by 6 bases, and 16 bases separated the two germline ends. The CDR3 totals 13 residues. The CDR3 DNA sequence: TGTGCCAGCGGTCCCGCGTTTCTGGCTGAAGCTTTCTTT. Its protein is CASGPAFLAEAFF.

The table lists this clone with a few counts. This chain's CDR3 is CASSSTNRAQPQHF. The CDR3 DNA reads as TGTGCCAGCAGTTCGACTAACAGGGCTCAGCCCCAGCATTTT. J is TRBJ1-5 and V is TRBV28; TRBD1 is a possible D gene (6 bases). CDR3 size: 14 residues. V was clipped by 4 bases and J by 6 bases, with 13 bases between them. CDR1 MDHEN and CDR2 SYDVKM come from the germline V gene.

This chain uses TRBV6-5 with TRBJ2-7, with 9 bases that match TRBD2. After removal of 6 bases from V and 3 bases from J, the junction contained 9 bases not matched to a gene. Germline-derived CDR1 and CDR2 are MNHEY and SVGAGI. The CDR3 sequence is 15 residues long. CDR3 amino acids: CASRAGTSIDYEQYF. The CDR3 DNA sequence: TGTGCCAGCAGAGCCGGGACTAGCATTGACTACGAGCAGTACTTC.

The chain joins TRBV5-1 to TRBJ1-1; D perhaps matches TRBD1 (6 bases). Germline CDR1 SGHRS, CDR2 YFSETQ. The CDR3 loop spans 16 amino acids. V dropped 3 bases and J dropped 0 bases, with 15 bases sitting between them. The CDR3 reads CASSSQPGQMNTEAFF. The CDR3 region has the DNA TGCGCCAGCAGCTCCCAACCGGGACAAATGAACACTGAAGCTTTCTTT.

The chain is built from TRBV7-2 and TRBJ1-2; 7 nucleotides line up with TRBD1. The germline CDR1 and CDR2 sequences are SGHTA and FQGNSA. Trimming at V came to 5 bases and at J to 4 bases, leaving 7 bases not matched to a gene. The CDR3 is 14 amino acids. The CDR3 nucleotides are TGTGCCAGCAGCCCTGGGGCAGGGGGCTATGGCTACACCTTC. This sequence encodes CASSPGAGGYGYTF. The variable domain in full, completed from reference TRBV7-2 and TRBJ1-2, reads GAGVSQSPSNKVTEKGKDVELRCDPISGHTALYWYRQSLGQGLEFLIYFQGNSAPDKSGLPSDRFSAERTGGSVSTLTIQRTQQEDSAVYLCASSPGAGGYGYTFGSGTRLTVV.

This clone turned up a few times. This CDR3 reads CASSLGPGTEAFF. The CDR3 coding sequence is TGTGCCAGCAGCTTAGGCCCCGGCACTGAAGCTTTCTTT. This sequence joins TRBV11-3 and TRBJ1-1; D uncertain. The CDR3 runs to 13 residues. Germline V gene data show CDR1 as SGHNT and CDR2 as YENEEA. V shed 1 base and J shed 4 bases, with 7 bases lying between them.

The chain carries TRBV5-1 and TRBJ2-2, with D unclear. V gave up 4 bases and J gave up 2 bases, with 3 bases separating them. This CDR3 contains 12 residues. Germline loops: CDR1 SGHRS, CDR2 YFSETQ. CDR3: CASSENTGELFF. The DNA of the CDR3 is TGCGCCAGCAGCGAAAACACCGGGGAGCTGTTTTTT.

The chain links TRBV9 to TRBJ2-6; 10 positions match TRBD1. Germline V gene data show CDR1 as SGDLS and CDR2 as YYNGEE. CDR3 length: 19 residues. With V trimmed by 4 bases and J by 0 bases, 10 bases remained unmatched. CDR3 amino acids: CASSPEGQGGYSGANVLTF. The CDR3 nucleotides are TGTGCCAGCAGCCCAGAAGGACAGGGGGGATACTCTGGGGCCAACGTCCTGACTTTC.

The J gene is TRBJ2-1, the V gene TRBV6-4; D is perhaps TRBD1 (6 bases). CDR1 is MRHNA and CDR2 is SNTAGT in the germline V gene. Trimming took 6 bases from V and 0 from J, leaving 18 bases between them. This CDR3 has 17 amino acids. The CDR3 loop is CASSRNPQGPSYNEQFF. CDR3 bases: TGTGCCAGCAGCCGTAACCCACAGGGACCCTCCTACAATGAGCAGTTCTTC.

For this clone: Different DNA sequences within this sample yield the same CDR3. The rearrangement joins TRBV7-9 to TRBJ2-3; TRBD2 matches 8 bases. V was clipped by 5 bases and J by 0 bases; unmatched bases: 7. This CDR3 region has 16 residues. The germline CDR1 and CDR2 sequences are SEHNR and FQNEAQ (reference sequence). The CDR3 reads CASSGTGGRSTDTQYF. As DNA, the CDR3 is TGTGCCAGCAGCGGGACGGGGGGGCGGAGCACAGATACGCAGTATTTT. Supplemented by reference TRBV7-9 and TRBJ2-3, the full variable domain reads DTGVSQNPRHKITKRGQNVTFRCDPISEHNRLYWYRQTLGQGPEFLTYFQNEAQLEKSRLLSDRFSAERPKGSFSTLEIQRTEQGDSAMYLCASSGTGGRSTDTQYFGPGTRLTVL.

This chain links TRBV2 with TRBJ1-1, with no clear D. The CDR3 sequence is 16 residues long. V was pared by 5 bases and J by 5 bases, with 21 bases between. Germline loops: CDR1 SNHLY, CDR2 FYNNEI. The CDR3: CASSPHFPALGTEAFF. CDR3 coding DNA: TGTGCCAGCAGTCCCCACTTCCCGGCCCTCGGGACTGAAGCTTTCTTT.

In this sample, this clone turned up once. The chain combines TRBV15 with TRBJ2-7; unclear D gene. V gave up 0 bases and J gave up 0 bases, with 6 bases separating them. Germline V gene sequence: CDR1 LNHNV, CDR2 YYDKDF (reference sequence). The CDR3 covers 14 residues. Here the CDR3 reads CATSRDQSSYEQYF. Written as DNA, the CDR3 is TGTGCCACCAGCAGAGACCAGAGCTCCTACGAGCAGTACTTC.

V usage is TRBV6-6 and J usage is TRBJ1-2, with D tentatively TRBD1 (5 bases). Germline V lookup: CDR1 MNHNY, CDR2 SVGAGI (reference sequence). V was pared by 6 bases and J by 4 bases, with 15 bases between. The CDR3 is 14 amino acids. The CDR3, as DNA: TGTGCCAGCAGCACCCCCGGGGGAACCTATGGCTACACCTTC. Its protein is CASSTPGGTYGYTF.